These 15 T cell receptor beta chains came from one sample sequenced in a study of T-cell reconstitution after alpha-beta-depleted transplantation in children. Researchers prepared the TCRbeta library using unique molecular identifiers, the study reports. TCRdb reprocessed the PCR reads via MiXCR and lists one record per CDR3 protein. The sample carries approximately 290,000 distinct CDR3 sequences, more than 9% recorded once. Sequencing used peripheral blood, obtained 180 days after TCRalphabeta/CD19-depleted stem cell transplant. Every receptor here comes from a male patient aged 2 to 9 who had a stem cell transplant for chronic granulomatous disease, so the T cells may come from the graft donor.

This clonotype was counted ten times or more. The V gene is TRBV5-1, the J gene TRBJ2-1; no clear D gene. Germline V CDR1 and CDR2: SGHRS, YFSETQ. Deletions cut 1 base from V and 8 bases from J, with 22 bases between. The CDR3 totals 17 residues. The CDR3 loop is CASSLPLFSAIGDEQFF. In nucleotides, the CDR3 is TGCGCCAGCAGCTTGCCTCTCTTCAGCGCTATTGGCGATGAGCAGTTCTTC.

This clonotype was picked up many times. The genes are TRBV29-1 and TRBJ2-7; D perhaps matches TRBD2 (5 bases). The germline V and J ends were trimmed by 6 bases and 3 bases, with 18 bases remaining between them. Germline CDR1 reads SQVTM; CDR2 reads ANQGSEA. The length of the CDR3 is 14 residues. The chain's CDR3 is CSVAEKRMLYEQYF. CDR3 coding DNA: TGCAGCGTCGCCGAAAAGCGGATGCTCTACGAGCAGTACTTC.

This clonotype came up many times. The chain couples TRBV20-1 to TRBJ2-3; D uncertain. Trimming stripped 3 bases from V and 4 bases from J, with 5 bases between. Germline values: CDR1 DFQATT, CDR2 SNEGSKA (reference sequence). The CDR3 consists of 11 residues. The CDR3 DNA reads as TGCAGTGCTAGTGATGCAGATACGCAGTATTTT. This codes for CSASDADTQYF.

There are many counts of this clonotype. The chain employs TRBV7-3 and TRBJ2-7, with 11 bases identical to TRBD1. Germline V gives CDR1 SGHTA, CDR2 FQGTGA. With V trimmed by 5 bases and J by 3 bases, 3 bases remained unmatched. The CDR3 is 14 residues long. CDR3 amino acids: CASSRGTGGYEQYF. DNA of the CDR3: TGTGCCAGCAGCCGCGGGACAGGGGGCTACGAGCAGTACTTC.

The sample holds many counts of this clonotype. The genes are TRBV7-2 and TRBJ1-2; no clear D. CDR1 and CDR2 (germline): SGHTA, FQGNSA. The CDR3 is made up of 14 amino acids. V shed 2 bases and J shed 2 bases, with 9 bases lying between them. CDR3 protein: CASSLTRENYGYTF. DNA of the CDR3: TGTGCCAGCAGCTTAACGAGGGAGAACTATGGCTACACCTTC.

This clonotype has a count of ten or more. CDR3: CASTPQGGPRETQYF. The CDR3 DNA sequence: TGTGCCAGCACCCCCCAAGGGGGGCCCCGAGAGACCCAGTACTTC. The chain links TRBV6-5 to TRBJ2-5; the D call may be TRBD1 or TRBD2 (6 bases each). This CDR3 comprises 15 residues. Looked up from germline, CDR1 is MNHEY and CDR2 is SVGAGI. Trimming took off 7 bases at V and 4 bases at J, with 19 bases between the two ends.

The sample holds a few counts of this clonotype. The genes are TRBV4-1 and TRBJ2-7; D possibly corresponds to TRBD2 (7 bases). The germline CDR1 and CDR2 sequences are MGHRA and YSYEKL. The CDR3 length is 15 residues. Trimming took 1 base from V and 4 from J, leaving 14 bases between them. The CDR3 protein is CASSQGGGAGYEQYF. The DNA for the CDR3 is TGCGCCAGCAGCCAAGGGGGGGGCGCCGGTTACGAGCAGTACTTC.

This clonotype has at least ten counts. The chain couples TRBV9 to TRBJ2-1, with D unclear. This CDR3 is built from 11 residues. Between the trimmed V and J ends, which lost 4 bases and 9 bases, there was a span of 8 bases. Germline values: CDR1 SGDLS, CDR2 YYNGEE. For the CDR3, the DNA is TGTGCCAGCAGCCCTGGGCTTGAGCAGTTCTTC. Translation: CASSPGLEQFF.

This clonotype appeared many times. The rearrangement links TRBV28 to TRBJ2-3; D call uncertain. The germline V and J ends were trimmed by 5 bases and 6 bases, with 21 bases remaining between them. CDR3 length equals 16 residues. From germline, CDR1 is MDHEN and CDR2 SYDVKM. The CDR3 DNA reads TGTGCCAGCAGTGCCACCTACACGTCCCAGAGGGATACGCAGTATTTT. Its translation: CASSATYTSQRDTQYF.

This clonotype was recorded at least ten times. This rearrangement joins TRBV27 to TRBJ2-7; a possible D gene is TRBD1 (7 bases). Germline CDR1 reads MNHEY; CDR2 reads SMNVEV (reference sequence). The CDR3 runs 15 residues. With 6 bases removed from V and 0 bases from J, the gap between germline ends came to 15 bases. The CDR3 spells CASSWAGQSSYEQYF. The DNA for the CDR3 is TGTGCCAGCAGCTGGGCGGGACAGAGCTCCTACGAGCAGTACTTC.

This clonotype appeared many times. The V gene is TRBV20-1, the J gene TRBJ2-5; D gene unclear. Trimming cost V 5 bases and J 5 bases, with 9 bases left between them. Germline lookup yields CDR1 DFQATT and CDR2 SNEGSKA (reference sequence). The CDR3 extends over 11 amino acids. The CDR3 nucleotides read TGCAGTGCTCCTAATCCGGAGACCCAGTACTTC. Amino acid sequence: CSAPNPETQYF.

This clonotype appeared many times. The rearrangement joins TRBV5-1 to TRBJ2-5; weak D call: TRBD2 (6 bases). The V and J ends lost 4 bases and 4 bases respectively, with 14 bases between them. CDR3 size: 14 residues. Germline V gene sequence: CDR1 SGHRS, CDR2 YFSETQ. CDR3 region: CASSAPDGRETQYF. DNA of the CDR3: TGCGCCAGCAGCGCCCCGGACGGGAGAGAGACCCAGTACTTC.

This clonotype occurred many times. The rearrangement uses TRBV5-4 and TRBJ2-3, with D perhaps TRBD1 (5 bases). The CDR3 consists of 14 residues. Trimming took off 2 bases at V and 4 bases at J, with 11 bases between the two ends. Germline V CDR1 and CDR2: SGHNT, YYREEE (reference sequence). The CDR3 protein is CASSFPAGPDTQYF. CDR3 sequence (DNA): TGTGCCAGCAGCTTCCCCGCAGGGCCAGATACGCAGTATTTT.

This clonotype was picked up many times. The chain carries TRBV6-2 or TRBV6-3 and TRBJ1-3; D gene unclear. The CDR3 is 14 amino acids. Trimming shortened V by 4 bases and J by 0 bases, and 7 bases separated the two germline ends. Germline assignment: CDR1 MNHEY and CDR2 SVGEGT. Here the CDR3 reads CASSCLTSGNTIYF. The CDR3 bases are TGTGCCAGCAGTTGTCTTACCTCTGGAAACACCATATATTTT.

At least ten counts were recorded for this clonotype. This sequence joins TRBV18 and TRBJ2-7; D gene uncertain. Per the germline V gene, CDR1 is KGHSH and CDR2 is LQKENI. Deletions cut 3 bases from V and 1 base from J, with 10 bases between. The CDR3 length is 14 residues. CDR3 sequence (DNA): TGTGCCAGCTCACCTGCGGCTGGATCCTACGAGCAGTACTTC. Protein sequence: CASSPAAGSYEQYF.